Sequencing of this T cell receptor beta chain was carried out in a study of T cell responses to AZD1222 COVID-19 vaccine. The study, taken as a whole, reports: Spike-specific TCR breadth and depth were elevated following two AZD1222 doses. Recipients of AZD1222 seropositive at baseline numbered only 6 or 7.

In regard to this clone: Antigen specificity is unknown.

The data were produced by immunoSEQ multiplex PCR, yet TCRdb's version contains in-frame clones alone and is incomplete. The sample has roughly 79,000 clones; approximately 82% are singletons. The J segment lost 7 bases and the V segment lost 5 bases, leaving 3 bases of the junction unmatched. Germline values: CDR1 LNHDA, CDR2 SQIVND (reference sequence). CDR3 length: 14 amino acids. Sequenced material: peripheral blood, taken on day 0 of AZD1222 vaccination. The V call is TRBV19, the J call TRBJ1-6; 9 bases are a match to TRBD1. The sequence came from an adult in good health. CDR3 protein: CASSAGQGNSPLHF. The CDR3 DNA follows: TGTGCCAGTAGTGCCGGACAGGGGAATTCACCCCTCCACTTT.